A single sample gave rise to the 27 T cell receptor beta chains below, sequenced in a study of blood T cell repertoires in COVID-19. This table comes from immunoSEQ multiplex PCR, and its TCRdb copy is limited to in-frame clones, with some not included. This table holds about 280,000 clones, around 80% found once. Sequences were obtained from PBMCs or T cells enriched from blood (not recorded which). These receptors all stem from a man aged 35 to 55 who had been exposed to COVID-19.

V usage is TRBV6-5 and J usage is TRBJ2-3, with D perhaps TRBD2 (6 bases). The CDR3 is 15 amino acids. V was shortened by 2 bases and J by 2 bases, with 11 bases between the two germline ends. Germline-derived CDR1 and CDR2 are MNHEY and SVGAGI. The CDR3 is CASSYSGLFTDTQYF. In DNA, the CDR3 is TGTGCCAGCAGTTACAGCGGACTATTCACAGATACGCAGTATTTT.

The CDR3 here is CASSSSPGTGGFEQYF. The CDR3 DNA sequence: TGTGCCAGCAGCTCTTCACCCGGGACAGGGGGATTCGAGCAGTACTTC. The chain recombines TRBV5-6 with TRBJ2-7, with TRBD1 identical over 11 bases. Germline V lookup: CDR1 SGHDT, CDR2 YYEEEE. The CDR3 contains 16 residues. With 3 bases clipped from V and 6 bases from J, the junction kept 11 bases outside the gene matches.

The CDR3, as DNA: TGTGCCAGCAGGGGGGACAGGGAGTACTATGGCTACACCTTC. Encoded protein: CASRGDREYYGYTF. This chain uses TRBV2 with TRBJ1-2; TRBD1 matches at 9 bases. Germline-derived CDR1 and CDR2 are SNHLY and FYNNEI. V dropped 6 bases and J dropped 3; count of bases not matched to a gene: 5. This CDR3 region has 14 residues.

The rearrangement joins TRBV3-1 (or the pseudogene TRBV3-2) to TRBJ2-5; no reliable D call. The CDR3 extends over 11 amino acids. V shed 2 bases and J shed 7 bases, with 5 bases lying between them. The germline V gene encodes CDR1 LGHDT and CDR2 YNNKEL (reference sequence). CDR3: CASSQPRTQYF. As DNA, the CDR3 is TGTGCCAGCAGCCAACCTCGGACCCAGTACTTC.

The rearrangement links TRBV5-5 to TRBJ2-7; 10 bases agree with TRBD2. Trimming at V came to 0 bases and at J to 2 bases, leaving 8 bases not matched to a gene. CDR1 is SGHKS and CDR2 is YYEKEE in the germline V gene (reference sequence). The CDR3 has 17 residues. The CDR3 is CASSLGLAGAGAYEQYF. CDR3 nucleotides: TGTGCCAGCAGCTTGGGGCTAGCGGGAGCGGGGGCCTACGAGCAGTACTTC.

A single count supports this clone. V is TRBV27 and J is TRBJ2-2; TRBD1 agrees at 7 bases. Germline lookup yields CDR1 MNHEY and CDR2 SMNVEV (reference sequence). V was clipped by 2 bases and J by 5 bases; unmatched bases: 5. This CDR3 comprises 15 residues. The CDR3 loop is CASSLHRGNTGELFF. As DNA, the CDR3 is TGTGCCAGCAGTTTACACAGGGGAAATACCGGGGAGCTGTTTTTT.

This sequence joins TRBV7-9 and TRBJ2-7, with a weak D call TRBD1 (6 bases). CDR1 is SEHNR, CDR2 FQNEAQ, per germline (reference sequence). Deletions cut 4 bases from V and 1 base from J, with 26 bases between. The CDR3 loop spans 19 amino acids. CDR3 loop: CASSSPTNPGTMESYEQYF. DNA of the CDR3: TGTGCCAGCAGCTCCCCTACCAATCCCGGGACAATGGAATCCTACGAGCAGTACTTC.

The chain combines TRBV6-5 with TRBJ2-1, with TRBD2 identical over 7 bases. V lost 0 bases to trimming and J lost 4 bases; unmatched junction nucleotides: 6. The germline V gene has CDR1 MNHEY and CDR2 SVGAGI. This CDR3 region has 16 residues. CDR3 nucleotides: TGTGCCAGCAGTTACTCAAGCGGGATGGGGTACAATGAGCAGTTCTTC. This sequence encodes CASSYSSGMGYNEQFF.

The V and J genes are TRBV5-1 and TRBJ2-1; 7 bases agree with TRBD2. Looked up from germline, CDR1 is SGHRS and CDR2 is YFSETQ. V was clipped by 0 bases and J by 6 bases; unmatched bases: 6. The CDR3 contains 15 residues. CDR3 sequence (DNA): TGCGCCAGCAGCTTGGCCCAGCGGGGTACCAATGAGCAGTTCTTC. Residues: CASSLAQRGTNEQFF.

The genes are TRBV2 and TRBJ1-5; D unresolved. This CDR3 is 16 amino acids long. The germline CDR1 and CDR2 sequences are SNHLY and FYNNEI. Trimming took 0 bases from V and 4 from J, leaving 13 bases between them. The CDR3 bases are TGTGCCAGCAGTGAAGCGGGGTGGGAGACTAATCAGCCCCAGCATTTT. This gives the protein CASSEAGWETNQPQHF. Supplemented by reference TRBV2 and TRBJ1-5, the full variable domain reads EPEVTQTPSHQVTQMGQEVILRCVPISNHLYFYWYRQILGQKVEFLVSFYNNEISEKSEIFDDQFSVERPDGSNFTLKIRSTKLEDSAMYFCASSEAGWETNQPQHFGDGTRLSIL.

The chain carries TRBV30 and TRBJ1-2, with TRBD1 identical over 7 bases. Trimming at V came to 1 base and at J to 4 bases, leaving 6 bases not matched to a gene. The germline V gene has CDR1 GTSNPN and CDR2 SVGIG (reference sequence). This CDR3 has 14 residues. The CDR3 DNA reads TGTGCCTGGAGTGGTGACAGGGAGTCCTATGGCTACACCTTC. This translates into CAWSGDRESYGYTF.

This clone has a single count. The chain carries TRBV11-1 and TRBJ1-4; no definite D call. Germline lookup yields CDR1 SGHAT and CDR2 FQDESV (reference sequence). Trimming took off 5 bases at V and 4 bases at J, with 8 bases between the two ends. The CDR3 runs to 13 residues. The CDR3, as DNA: TGTGCCAGCAGCCGAGAGGTTAATGAAAAACTGTTTTTT. Translated, it gives CASSREVNEKLFF.

This clone has ten or more counts. CDR3 bases: TGTGCCAGCAGCTTCGACAGGGTCTACGAGCAGTACTTC. Translated, it gives CASSFDRVYEQYF. This chain joins TRBV5-8 and TRBJ2-7; 7 bases map to TRBD1. The germline V gene has CDR1 SGHTS and CDR2 YDEGEE. The CDR3 totals 13 residues. Trimming cost V 2 bases and J 3 bases; bases outside gene matches: 2.

As regards this clone: The same CDR3 arises from other DNA sequences in this sample as well. The DNA for the CDR3 is TGCGCCAGCAGCCCGGGACTAGCGAGCACAGATACGCAGTATTTT. It translates to CASSPGLASTDTQYF. The chain has TRBV5-1 and TRBJ2-3; 10 positions agree with TRBD2. After removal of 4 bases from V and 0 bases from J, the junction contained 2 bases not matched to a gene. There are 15 residues in the CDR3. Germline assignment: CDR1 SGHRS and CDR2 YFSETQ.

The J gene is TRBJ2-7, the V gene TRBV7-9, with 8 bases lining up with TRBD1. The ends lost 6 bases at V and 3 bases at J; junction bases unmatched: 7. CDR1 and CDR2 from the germline V gene are SEHNR and FQNEAQ (reference sequence). This CDR3 has 14 amino acids. CDR3 nucleotide sequence: TGTGCCAGCAGACCCGGACAGGGAGGCTACGAGCAGTACTTC. This gives the protein CASRPGQGGYEQYF.

The table lists this clone with a few counts. The CDR3 region has the DNA TGTGCCAGCAGTGAAGCCTTACTAGCGGAGACCTCATCCGAGCAGTTCTTC. This encodes CASSEALLAETSSEQFF. The rearrangement uses TRBV6-1 and TRBJ2-1, with TRBD2 matching over 8 bases. This CDR3 comprises 17 residues. Trimming cost V 0 bases and J 10 bases; bases outside gene matches: 14. The germline V gene encodes CDR1 MNHNS and CDR2 SASEGT.

This clone turned up a few times. The CDR3 nucleotides read TGTGCCAGCAGCAGGACAGGGAATAGCAATCAGCCCCAGCATTTT. Translation: CASSRTGNSNQPQHF. The gene calls are TRBV7-9 and TRBJ1-5; the match to TRBD1 covers 8 bases. Per the germline V gene, CDR1 is SEHNR and CDR2 is FQNEAQ (reference sequence). CDR3 length: 15 amino acids. The trim removed 5 bases at V and 0 bases at J, leaving 3 bases unmatched.

The chain employs TRBV6-5 and TRBJ1-3; D not resolved. Per germline, CDR1 MNHEY and CDR2 SVGAGI. This CDR3 spans 16 amino acids. V was pared by 0 bases and J by 2 bases, with 11 bases between. CDR3 DNA sequence: TGTGCCAGCAGTTACTCGGGAGGCCTTCCTGGAAACACCATATATTTT. Translation gives CASSYSGGLPGNTIYF.

Here the CDR3 reads CASSETGISENGYTF. CDR3 bases: TGTGCCAGCAGCGAAACCGGGATAAGCGAAAACGGCTACACCTTC. The chain carries TRBV9 and TRBJ1-2; D gene unclear. This CDR3 contains 15 residues. Between the trimmed V and J ends, which lost 3 bases and 8 bases, there was a span of 20 bases. In germline, CDR1 is SGDLS, CDR2 YYNGEE.

The chain has TRBV4-2 and TRBJ2-2; 9 bases are shared with TRBD2. CDR1 and CDR2 (germline): LGHNA, YNFKEQ. This CDR3 has 16 residues. Trimming at V came to 0 bases and at J to 7 bases, leaving 6 bases not matched to a gene. The CDR3 is CASSQEAGGRIGELFF. The CDR3 DNA sequence: TGTGCCAGCAGCCAAGAGGCGGGAGGGCGTATCGGGGAGCTGTTTTTT.

As to this clone: Other DNA sequences in this sample translate to the same CDR3. The V call is TRBV18, the J call TRBJ1-1; D not resolved. The CDR3 is made up of 13 amino acids. CDR1 is KGHSH and CDR2 is LQKENI in the germline V gene. V lost 0 bases to trimming and J lost 2 bases, with 4 bases between them. The CDR3, as DNA: TGTGCCAGCTCACCACCCAGAAACACTGAAGCTTTCTTT. This codes for CASSPPRNTEAFF.

The CDR3 spells CASSPLGGPPLYEQYF. CDR3 in DNA: TGTGCCAGCAGCCCCTTAGGGGGCCCCCCCCTCTACGAGCAGTACTTC. The chain recombines TRBV27 with TRBJ2-7, with 7 positions matching TRBD1. CDR1 and CDR2 (germline): MNHEY, SMNVEV (reference sequence). J lost 3 bases, V lost 6 bases, and 14 bases had no gene match. The CDR3 extends over 16 amino acids.

The CDR3 region has the DNA TGTGCCAGCTCCCAAGGAGTTATCAACACCGGGGAGCTGTTTTTT. Protein sequence: CASSQGVINTGELFF. This sequence joins TRBV18 and TRBJ2-2; D is ambiguous. CDR1 KGHSH and CDR2 LQKENI come from the germline V gene. Trimming stripped 6 bases from V and 2 bases from J, with 13 bases between. This CDR3 region has 15 residues. Combining the CDR3 with reference TRBV18 and TRBJ2-2 gives the whole variable domain NAGVMQNPRHLVRRRGQEARLRCSPMKGHSHVYWYRQLPEEGLKFMVYLQKENIIDESGMPKERFSAEFPKEGPSILRIQQVVRGDSAAYFCASSQGVINTGELFFGEGSRLTVL.

The V and J genes are TRBV5-1 and TRBJ2-1, with TRBD2 matching 9 bases. The CDR3 sequence is 16 residues long. V shed 0 bases, J shed 9 bases, and the junction held 10 bases outside the gene matches. Germline loops: CDR1 SGHRS, CDR2 YFSETQ. The DNA for the CDR3 is TGCGCCAGCAGCTTGGACTCCGGGACTAGCTCTTTTGAGCAGTTCTTC. Translating gives CASSLDSGTSSFEQFF.

This clone came up once. The chain has TRBV6-5 and TRBJ2-7; D is perhaps TRBD2 (6 bases). Deletions cut 5 bases from V and 4 bases from J, with 12 bases between. The CDR3 sequence is 13 residues long. Germline V gives CDR1 MNHEY, CDR2 SVGAGI. The CDR3 spells CASSRRGEYEQYF. The CDR3 nucleotides are TGTGCCAGCAGTCGGCGGGGAGAGTACGAGCAGTACTTC.

The chain is built from TRBV25-1 and TRBJ1-1; 9 bases align to TRBD1. This CDR3 is built from 13 residues. The ends lost 8 bases at V and 3 bases at J; junction bases unmatched: 4. The germline CDR1 and CDR2 sequences are MGHDK and SYGVNS. The CDR3 nucleotides read TGTGCCAGCTCATGGACAGGGGACACTGAAGCTTTCTTT. It is translated as CASSWTGDTEAFF. Together with reference TRBV25-1 and TRBJ1-1, the CDR3 gives the full variable domain: EADIYQTPRYLVIGTGKKITLECSQTMGHDKMYWYQQDPGMELHLIHYSYGVNSTEKGDLSSESTVSRIRTEHFPLTLESARPSHTSQYLCASSWTGDTEAFFGQGTRLTVV.

This clone was counted between two and nine times. CDR3 nucleotide sequence: TGCGCCAGCAGCTTCCCACCTGGCGGGGGGAGCACAGATACGCAGTATTTT. Protein sequence: CASSFPPGGGSTDTQYF. This chain uses TRBV5-1 with TRBJ2-3; 8 bases map to TRBD2. CDR1 SGHRS and CDR2 YFSETQ come from the germline V gene. The CDR3 consists of 17 residues. Trimming at V came to 2 bases and at J to 0 bases, leaving 8 bases not matched to a gene.